Listed below are T cell receptor beta chains from one sample, sequenced in a study of beta chain features in type 1 diabetes. Assay used: immunoSEQ multiplex PCR; TCRdb lists only in-frame clones, some missing. The sample carries hundreds of thousands of clones, about 10% recorded once. The material sequenced was naive CD4+ T cells from blood. Receptor source: a woman aged 18 to 35 in good health. Both conserved end residues are part of each CDR3. A D gene is named only where the DNA matches it firmly. Rows may omit the clone size; those that give it use once, few, many or a size class.

j_call: TRBJ2-7
v_call: TRBV6-6
d_call: NA
clone_size: NA
cdr3_aa: CASSYLGDQTYEQYF
cdr3_nt: TGTGCCAGCAGTTACCTAGGGGACCAAACCTACGAGCAGTACTTC

j_call: TRBJ2-1
v_call: TRBV30
d_call: TRBD1
clone_size: few
cdr3_aa: CAWSVQGNEQFF
cdr3_nt: TGTGCCTGGAGTGTACAGGGGAATGAGCAGTTCTTC

j_call: TRBJ1-3
v_call: TRBV29-1
d_call: NA
clone_size: NA
cdr3_aa: CSVVEPGNTIYF
cdr3_nt: TGCAGCGTTGTGGAACCTGGAAACACCATATATTTT

j_call: TRBJ2-3
v_call: TRBV7-8
d_call: TRBD1
clone_size: few
cdr3_aa: CASSALQGSTDTQYF
cdr3_nt: TGTGCCAGCAGCGCGCTACAGGGGTCCACAGATACGCAGTATTTT

j_call: TRBJ2-5
v_call: TRBV25-1
d_call: NA
clone_size: few
cdr3_aa: CASSELMGTQYF
cdr3_nt: TGTGCCAGCAGTGAACTAATGGGGACCCAGTACTTC

j_call: TRBJ2-7
v_call: TRBV29-1
d_call: TRBD1
clone_size: NA
cdr3_aa: CSVEDPGQGYYEQYF
cdr3_nt: TGCAGCGTTGAAGATCCCGGACAGGGCTACTACGAGCAGTACTTC

j_call: TRBJ1-6
v_call: TRBV7-6
d_call: NA
clone_size: NA
cdr3_aa: CASSLHREGSPLHF
cdr3_nt: TGTGCCAGCAGCTTACACAGGGAGGGCTCACCCCTCCACTTT

j_call: TRBJ2-7
v_call: TRBV29-1
d_call: NA
clone_size: NA
cdr3_aa: CSLGTFYEQYF
cdr3_nt: TGCAGCCTCGGGACATTTTACGAGCAGTACTTC

j_call: TRBJ2-1
v_call: TRBV11-1
d_call: TRBD2
clone_size: NA
cdr3_aa: CASSIAGAINEQFF
cdr3_nt: TGTGCCAGCAGTATAGCGGGAGCTATCAATGAGCAGTTCTTC

j_call: TRBJ1-1
v_call: TRBV5-4
d_call: NA
clone_size: few
cdr3_aa: CASSGMSRAHTEAFF
cdr3_nt: TGTGCCAGCAGCGGGATGAGTAGGGCTCACACTGAAGCTTTCTTT

j_call: TRBJ2-6
v_call: TRBV7-2
d_call: NA
clone_size: NA
cdr3_aa: CASSFQSGANVLTF
cdr3_nt: TGTGCCAGCAGCTTCCAATCTGGGGCCAACGTCCTGACTTTC

j_call: TRBJ1-1
v_call: TRBV7-9
d_call: NA
clone_size: few
cdr3_aa: CASSLQENTEAFF
cdr3_nt: TGTGCCAGCAGCTTACAAGAGAACACTGAAGCTTTCTTT

j_call: TRBJ2-2
v_call: TRBV15
d_call: NA
clone_size: NA
cdr3_aa: CATSRFAGELFF
cdr3_nt: TGTGCCACCAGCCGATTCGCCGGGGAGCTGTTTTTT

j_call: TRBJ2-1
v_call: TRBV7-2
d_call: TRBD1
clone_size: few
cdr3_aa: CASSDRVTGHNEQFF
cdr3_nt: TGTGCCAGCAGCGACCGTGTGACAGGGCACAATGAGCAGTTCTTC

j_call: TRBJ2-7
v_call: TRBV30
d_call: NA
clone_size: NA
cdr3_aa: CAGTHGTRNSYEQYF
cdr3_nt: TGTGCCGGGACTCACGGGACACGAAACTCCTACGAGCAGTACTTC

j_call: TRBJ2-3
v_call: TRBV5-4
d_call: NA
clone_size: few
cdr3_aa: CASSLAGRGSTDTQYF
cdr3_nt: TGTGCCAGCAGCTTGGCGGGACGTGGCAGCACAGATACGCAGTATTTT

j_call: TRBJ1-2
v_call: TRBV9
d_call: NA
clone_size: few
cdr3_aa: CASSAGRRGYSYGYTF
cdr3_nt: TGTGCCAGCAGCGCGGGAAGGAGGGGGTATAGCTATGGCTACACCTTC

j_call: TRBJ1-1
v_call: TRBV28
d_call: TRBD1
clone_size: few
cdr3_aa: CASSAFDRAGAFF
cdr3_nt: TGTGCCAGCAGTGCCTTCGACAGGGCAGGAGCTTTCTTT

j_call: TRBJ2-4
v_call: TRBV30
d_call: TRBD2
clone_size: many
cdr3_aa: CAWRGEAKNIQYF
cdr3_nt: TGTGCCTGGCGGGGGGAGGCCAAAAACATTCAGTACTTC

j_call: TRBJ2-7
v_call: TRBV18
d_call: TRBD1
clone_size: NA
cdr3_aa: CASSPGQGAYEQYF
cdr3_nt: TGTGCCAGCTCACCGGGACAGGGGGCGTACGAGCAGTACTTC

j_call: TRBJ2-1
v_call: TRBV2
d_call: TRBD2
clone_size: NA
cdr3_aa: CASLSTSGGANEQFF
cdr3_nt: TGTGCCAGCTTGTCGACTAGCGGGGGGGCCAATGAGCAGTTCTTC

j_call: TRBJ1-2
v_call: TRBV23-1
d_call: NA
clone_size: few
cdr3_aa: CATTYGYTF
cdr3_nt: TGCGCCACCACCTATGGCTACACCTTC

j_call: TRBJ2-3
v_call: TRBV4-1
d_call: NA
clone_size: few
cdr3_aa: CASSQTGLKVDTQYF
cdr3_nt: TGCGCCAGCAGCCAAACAGGGTTAAAGGTAGATACGCAGTATTTT

j_call: TRBJ1-1
v_call: TRBV5-6
d_call: TRBD1
clone_size: few
cdr3_aa: CASRSQGRYTEAFF
cdr3_nt: TGTGCCAGCAGGTCACAGGGGAGGTACACTGAAGCTTTCTTT

j_call: TRBJ1-1
v_call: TRBV14
d_call: NA
clone_size: few
cdr3_aa: CASSQESRLNTEAFF
cdr3_nt: TGTGCCAGCAGCCAAGAGTCACGACTGAACACTGAAGCTTTCTTT

j_call: TRBJ2-5
v_call: TRBV27
d_call: TRBD1
clone_size: NA
cdr3_aa: CASILKGGGETQYF
cdr3_nt: TGTGCCAGCATTCTTAAAGGGGGCGGCGAGACCCAGTACTTC

j_call: TRBJ2-1
v_call: TRBV11-3
d_call: NA
clone_size: few
cdr3_aa: CASSSTYNEQFF
cdr3_nt: TGTGCCAGCAGCTCCACCTACAATGAGCAGTTCTTC

j_call: TRBJ2-2
v_call: TRBV5-1
d_call: NA
clone_size: NA
cdr3_aa: CASSLVGRGLFF
cdr3_nt: TGCGCCAGCAGCTTGGTCGGCAGGGGGCTGTTTTTT

j_call: TRBJ2-3
v_call: TRBV6-5
d_call: TRBD1
clone_size: NA
cdr3_aa: CASGTGKADTQYF
cdr3_nt: TGTGCCAGCGGGACAGGGAAAGCCGATACGCAGTATTTT

j_call: TRBJ1-1
v_call: TRBV29-1
d_call: TRBD1
clone_size: few
cdr3_aa: CSVEDTGGPSTEAFF
cdr3_nt: TGCAGCGTTGAAGATACAGGGGGCCCCAGCACTGAAGCTTTCTTT